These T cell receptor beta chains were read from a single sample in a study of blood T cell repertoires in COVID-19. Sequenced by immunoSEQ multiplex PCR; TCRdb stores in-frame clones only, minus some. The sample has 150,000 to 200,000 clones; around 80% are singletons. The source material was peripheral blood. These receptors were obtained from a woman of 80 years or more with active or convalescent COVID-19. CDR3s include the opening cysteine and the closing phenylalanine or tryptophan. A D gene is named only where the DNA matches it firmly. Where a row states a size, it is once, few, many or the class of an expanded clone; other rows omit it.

CDR3 DNA: TGTGCCAGCAGTCAGGGGATTAGCTATGGCTACACCTTC; CDR3 protein: CASSQGISYGYTF; clone size: NA; D gene: NA; V gene: TRBV25-1; J gene: TRBJ1-2
CDR3 DNA: TGCGCCAGCAGCCCAACAGGGAACTACGAGCAGTACTTC; CDR3 protein: CASSPTGNYEQYF; clone size: once; D gene: NA; V gene: TRBV5-1; J gene: TRBJ2-7
CDR3 DNA: TGTGCCAGCAGTCTGGACAGGGGGCTAGCGACTGAAGCTTTCTTT; CDR3 protein: CASSLDRGLATEAFF; clone size: NA; D gene: TRBD1; V gene: TRBV6-5; J gene: TRBJ1-1
CDR3 DNA: TGTGCCAGCAGTTCCGAAGGACTAGCGGGGGGGCCGGGGGAGACCCAGTACTTC; CDR3 protein: CASSSEGLAGGPGETQYF; clone size: NA; D gene: TRBD2; V gene: TRBV6-2/TRBV6-3; J gene: TRBJ2-5
CDR3 DNA: TGTGCCAGCAGCCCCGGGGGGACAGGAGGGGGCTACACCTTC; CDR3 protein: CASSPGGTGGGYTF; clone size: NA; D gene: TRBD1; V gene: TRBV2; J gene: TRBJ1-2
CDR3 DNA: TGCGCCAGCAGCCAGGAAGGGGGCCCGGTCCGTGGTGAGCAGTTCTTC; CDR3 protein: CASSQEGGPVRGEQFF; clone size: few; D gene: TRBD1; V gene: TRBV4-3; J gene: TRBJ2-1
CDR3 DNA: TGTGCCAGTAGTACGGACAGGGATAACACTGAAGCTTTCTTT; CDR3 protein: CASSTDRDNTEAFF; clone size: NA; D gene: TRBD1; V gene: TRBV19; J gene: TRBJ1-1
CDR3 DNA: TGTGCCACCAGTGATTCGAGGACAGGGAGGAACGCTGAAGCTTTCTTT; CDR3 protein: CATSDSRTGRNAEAFF; clone size: NA; D gene: TRBD1; V gene: TRBV24-1; J gene: TRBJ1-1
CDR3 DNA: TGTGCCAGCAGTTACCCTACAGGGGCCGGTTCACCCCTCCACTTT; CDR3 protein: CASSYPTGAGSPLHF; clone size: NA; D gene: TRBD1; V gene: TRBV6-5; J gene: TRBJ1-6
CDR3 DNA: TGTGCCAGTAGTTCGGGACAGGGACTAGACCGCGGGGAGCTGTTTTTT; CDR3 protein: CASSSGQGLDRGELFF; clone size: NA; D gene: NA; V gene: TRBV19; J gene: TRBJ2-2
CDR3 DNA: TGTGCCAGCAGCCAAGCGTACAGCACCGGGGAGCTGTTTTTT; CDR3 protein: CASSQAYSTGELFF; clone size: NA; D gene: NA; V gene: TRBV3-1/TRBV3-2; J gene: TRBJ2-2
CDR3 DNA: TGTGCCAGCAGTTTACCCGGGACAGGGGTCCATCAGCCCCAGCATTTT; CDR3 protein: CASSLPGTGVHQPQHF; clone size: once; D gene: TRBD1; V gene: TRBV28; J gene: TRBJ1-5
CDR3 DNA: TGTGCCAGCAGCCAAGTCGGGGGGGGAATAGAGACCCAGTACTTC; CDR3 protein: CASSQVGGGIETQYF; clone size: NA; D gene: TRBD2; V gene: TRBV3-1/TRBV3-2; J gene: TRBJ2-5
CDR3 DNA: TGTGCCAGCAGCGCCTGGGTCGGGACAGGGCGTAATTCTGAAGCTTTCTTT; CDR3 protein: CASSAWVGTGRNSEAFF; clone size: NA; D gene: TRBD1; V gene: TRBV5-6; J gene: TRBJ1-1
CDR3 DNA: TGCGCCAGCAGCCCGATCGCGCGGGGGGGCCTATACACCTACAATGAGCAGTTCTTC; CDR3 protein: CASSPIARGGLYTYNEQFF; clone size: NA; D gene: TRBD2; V gene: TRBV5-1; J gene: TRBJ2-1
CDR3 DNA: TGCGCCAGCAGCTTGTTTGCGCGGGACGGAGACAATGAGCAGTTCTTC; CDR3 protein: CASSLFARDGDNEQFF; clone size: NA; D gene: NA; V gene: TRBV5-1; J gene: TRBJ2-1
CDR3 DNA: TGTGCCAGCAACCCGGGGGAGACCTACGAGCAGTACTTC; CDR3 protein: CASNPGETYEQYF; clone size: NA; D gene: NA; V gene: TRBV6-5; J gene: TRBJ2-7
CDR3 DNA: TGTGCCAGCAGTTTATTTGGGACAGGGGGAACTGAAGCTTTCTTT; CDR3 protein: CASSLFGTGGTEAFF; clone size: NA; D gene: TRBD1; V gene: TRBV27; J gene: TRBJ1-1
CDR3 DNA: TGCGCCAGCAGTTCGAGCGGGGGAAACACCGGGGAGCTGTTTTTT; CDR3 protein: CASSSSGGNTGELFF; clone size: NA; D gene: TRBD2; V gene: TRBV4-1; J gene: TRBJ2-2
CDR3 DNA: TGTGCCAGCAGTTACCCCGTTGCTGGGGCCAACGTCCTGACTTTC; CDR3 protein: CASSYPVAGANVLTF; clone size: NA; D gene: NA; V gene: TRBV6-5; J gene: TRBJ2-6
CDR3 DNA: TGCGCCAGCAGCCAAGAGCCCAGGGTGATGAACACTGAAGCTTTCTTT; CDR3 protein: CASSQEPRVMNTEAFF; clone size: NA; D gene: NA; V gene: TRBV4-3; J gene: TRBJ1-1
CDR3 DNA: TGTGCCAGCAGTTACTTAACTCTAGCCAAAAACATTCAGTACTTC; CDR3 protein: CASSYLTLAKNIQYF; clone size: once; D gene: NA; V gene: TRBV6-2/TRBV6-3; J gene: TRBJ2-4
CDR3 DNA: TGCGCCAGCAGCCAAGCGGGACAGGGGAAAGAGACCCAGTACTTC; CDR3 protein: CASSQAGQGKETQYF; clone size: NA; D gene: TRBD1; V gene: TRBV4-1; J gene: TRBJ2-5
CDR3 DNA: TGTGCCAGCAGCGTAGTACAGGGGGATACGCAGTATTTT; CDR3 protein: CASSVVQGDTQYF; clone size: NA; D gene: TRBD1; V gene: TRBV9; J gene: TRBJ2-3